This record looks at one T cell receptor (beta chain) sequence and its context. The antigen is unknown. A much larger clone lies one base from this, so it may be a read error. Axillary draining lymph nodes of breast cancer patients supplied the node samples. This sample is part of a study of breast tumors, draining lymph nodes, adjacent tissues. Overall study findings and caveats: Tumor and nontumor repertoires were significantly more similar in luminal-like than in basal-like breast cancer.

V shed 3 bases and J shed 8 bases, with 16 bases lying between them. Germline CDR1 reads MGHRA; CDR2 reads YSYEKL. This CDR3 has 14 residues. TCRdb fed the multiplex PCR reads into MiXCR, producing one record per CDR3 protein. The sample carries some 130,000 distinct CDR3 sequences, roughly 21% recorded once. The rearrangement links TRBV4-1 to TRBJ1-2; D not certain. This clonotype was sampled from a female donor with breast cancer. Some clones in this sample may be carry-over from other donors' samples. Sequenced sample: axillary lymph node tissue. CDR3 loop: CASSQAGGFGGYTF. CDR3 nucleotide sequence: TGCGCCAGCAGCCAGGCGGGAGGTTTTGGAGGCTACACCTTC.